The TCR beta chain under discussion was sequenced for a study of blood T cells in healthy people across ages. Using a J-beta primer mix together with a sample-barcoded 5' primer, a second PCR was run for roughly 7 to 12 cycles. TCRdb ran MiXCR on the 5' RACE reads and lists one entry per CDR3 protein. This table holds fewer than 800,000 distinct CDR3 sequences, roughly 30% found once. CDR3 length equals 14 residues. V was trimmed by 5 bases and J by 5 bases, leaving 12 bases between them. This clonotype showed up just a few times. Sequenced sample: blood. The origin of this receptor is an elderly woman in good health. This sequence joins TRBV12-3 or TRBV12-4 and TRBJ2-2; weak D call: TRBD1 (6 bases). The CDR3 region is CASSAGVRTGELFF. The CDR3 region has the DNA TGTGCCAGCAGTGCAGGGGTACGGACCGGGGAGCTGTTTTTT.